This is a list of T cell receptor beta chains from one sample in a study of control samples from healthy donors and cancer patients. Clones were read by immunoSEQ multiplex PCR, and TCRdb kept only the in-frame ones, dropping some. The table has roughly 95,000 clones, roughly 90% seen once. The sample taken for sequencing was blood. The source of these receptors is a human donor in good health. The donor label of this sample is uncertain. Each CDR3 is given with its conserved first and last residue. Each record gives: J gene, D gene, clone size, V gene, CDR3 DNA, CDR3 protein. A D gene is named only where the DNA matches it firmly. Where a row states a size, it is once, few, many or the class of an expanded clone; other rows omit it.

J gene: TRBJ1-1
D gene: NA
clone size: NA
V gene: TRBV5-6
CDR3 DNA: TGTGCCAGCAGCTTGTATGCAGGGCGCACTGAAGCTTTCTTT
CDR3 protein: CASSLYAGRTEAFF

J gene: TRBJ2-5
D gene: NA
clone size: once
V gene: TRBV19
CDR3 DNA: TGTGCCAGTAGTCCGCAGGGTTTACAGACCCAGTACTTC
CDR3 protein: CASSPQGLQTQYF

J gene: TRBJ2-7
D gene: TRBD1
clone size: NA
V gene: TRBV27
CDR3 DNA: TGTGCCAGCAGTCCCGGGACAGGGGACATCGAGCAGTACTTC
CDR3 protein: CASSPGTGDIEQYF

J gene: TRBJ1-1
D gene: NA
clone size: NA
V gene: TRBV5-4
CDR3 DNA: TGTGCCAGCAGCTCCTTTACAGGCCCTAACACTGAAGCTTTCTTT
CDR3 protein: CASSSFTGPNTEAFF

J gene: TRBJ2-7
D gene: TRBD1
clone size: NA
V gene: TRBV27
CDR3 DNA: TGTGCCAGCCGAACGTGGGACAGTTTCAACGAGCAGTACTTC
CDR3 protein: CASRTWDSFNEQYF

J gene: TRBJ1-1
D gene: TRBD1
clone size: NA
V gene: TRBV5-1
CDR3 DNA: TGCGCCAGCAGCTTCACTGACAGGGGAGACACTGAAGCTTTCTTT
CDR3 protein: CASSFTDRGDTEAFF

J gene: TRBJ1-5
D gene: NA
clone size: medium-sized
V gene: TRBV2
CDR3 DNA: TGTGCCAGCAGTGTAGAGAGGGGAAATCAGCCCCAGCATTTT
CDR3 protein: CASSVERGNQPQHF

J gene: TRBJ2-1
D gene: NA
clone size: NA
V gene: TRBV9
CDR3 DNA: TGTGCCAGCAGCGTTTTACGGGGGGCCTCCTACAATGAGCAGTTCTTC
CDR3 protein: CASSVLRGASYNEQFF

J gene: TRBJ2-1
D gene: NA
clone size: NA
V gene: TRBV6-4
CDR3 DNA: TGTGCCAGCAGTGAATCTGAAAGGGGTGAGCAGTTCTTC
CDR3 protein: CASSESERGEQFF

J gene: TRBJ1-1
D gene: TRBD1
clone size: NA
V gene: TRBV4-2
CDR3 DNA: TGTGCCAGCAGCCATCCTGGACAGGGGGCGCGGGACACTGAAGCTTTCTTT
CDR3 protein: CASSHPGQGARDTEAFF

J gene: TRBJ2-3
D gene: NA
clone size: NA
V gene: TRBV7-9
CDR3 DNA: TGTGCCAGCAGCCGCGACCTAGGAACAGTAGATACGCAGTATTTT
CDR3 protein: CASSRDLGTVDTQYF

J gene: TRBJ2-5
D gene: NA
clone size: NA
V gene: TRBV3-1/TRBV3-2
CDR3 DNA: TGTGCCAGCAGCCGCAACAGGGTTTGGGAGACCCAGTACTTC
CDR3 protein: CASSRNRVWETQYF

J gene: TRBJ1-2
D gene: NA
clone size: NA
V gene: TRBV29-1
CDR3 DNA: TGCAGCACTCTCGGAGGGGGTTATGGCTACACCTTC
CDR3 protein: CSTLGGGYGYTF

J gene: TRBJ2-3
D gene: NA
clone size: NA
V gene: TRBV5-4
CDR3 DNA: TGTGCCAGCAGCTCTCCGGGACATGTTTTCGATACGCAGTATTTT
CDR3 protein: CASSSPGHVFDTQYF

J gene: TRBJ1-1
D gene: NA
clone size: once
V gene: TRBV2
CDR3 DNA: TGTGCCAGCAGGCCGGATTTGAACACTGAAGCTTTCTTT
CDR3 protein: CASRPDLNTEAFF

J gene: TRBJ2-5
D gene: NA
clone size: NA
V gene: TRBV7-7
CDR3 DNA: TGTGCCAGCAGCTTAGGAGGGACTGGAAAAGAGACCCAGTACTTC
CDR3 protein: CASSLGGTGKETQYF

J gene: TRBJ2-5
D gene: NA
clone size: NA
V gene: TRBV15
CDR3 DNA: TGTGCCACCAGCAGAGAAGCAGGTGGAGAGACCCAGTACTTC
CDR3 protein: CATSREAGGETQYF

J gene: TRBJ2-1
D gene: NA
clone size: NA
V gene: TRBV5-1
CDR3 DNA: TGCGCCAGCAGCTTGGGGGACGGACCGGGGGGCCGAATCAATCCGCAGTTCTTC
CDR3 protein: CASSLGDGPGGRINPQFF

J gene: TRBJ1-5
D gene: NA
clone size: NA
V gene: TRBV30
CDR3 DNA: TGTGCCTGGAGTGTAGGGCGGAACAATCAGCCCCAGCATTTT
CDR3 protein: CAWSVGRNNQPQHF

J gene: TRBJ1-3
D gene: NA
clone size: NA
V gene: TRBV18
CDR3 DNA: TGTGCCAGCTCACCCGGGTGGGGCGCTGGAAACACCATATATTTT
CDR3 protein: CASSPGWGAGNTIYF

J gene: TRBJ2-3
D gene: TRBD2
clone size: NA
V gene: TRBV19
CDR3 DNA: TGTGCCAGTAGTCCGACTAGCGGGAGTAGCACAGATACGCAGTATTTT
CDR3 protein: CASSPTSGSSTDTQYF

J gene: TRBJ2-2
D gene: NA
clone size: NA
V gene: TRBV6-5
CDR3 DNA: TGTGCCAGCAGCCGACTGGGTGTCACCGGGGAGCTGTTTTTT
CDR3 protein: CASSRLGVTGELFF

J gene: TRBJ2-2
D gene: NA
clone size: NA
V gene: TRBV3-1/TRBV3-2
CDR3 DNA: TGTGCCAGCAGCCAAGGGCACGGGGAGCTGTTTTTT
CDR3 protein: CASSQGHGELFF

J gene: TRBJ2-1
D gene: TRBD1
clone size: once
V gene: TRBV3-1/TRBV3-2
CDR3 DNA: TGTGCCAGCAGGAAGACAGGGGTATACAATGAGCAGTTCTTC
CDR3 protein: CASRKTGVYNEQFF

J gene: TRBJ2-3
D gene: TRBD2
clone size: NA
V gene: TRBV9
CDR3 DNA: TGTGCCAGCGCACCGACTAGCGGGGACACAGATACGCAGTATTTT
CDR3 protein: CASAPTSGDTDTQYF

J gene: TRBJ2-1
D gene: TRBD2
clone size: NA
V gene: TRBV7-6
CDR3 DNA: TGTGCCAGCAGCCCTACTAGCGCGGTAAACAATGAGCAGTTCTTC
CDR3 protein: CASSPTSAVNNEQFF

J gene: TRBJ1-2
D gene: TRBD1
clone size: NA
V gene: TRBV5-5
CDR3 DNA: TGTGCCAGCAGCCCGGGGACAGGGAACTATGGCTACACCTTC
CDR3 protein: CASSPGTGNYGYTF

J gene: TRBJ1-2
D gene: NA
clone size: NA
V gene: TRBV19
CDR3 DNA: TGTGCCAGTAGTATAAACATAGGGACACCCCGTGGCTACACCTTC
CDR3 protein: CASSINIGTPRGYTF

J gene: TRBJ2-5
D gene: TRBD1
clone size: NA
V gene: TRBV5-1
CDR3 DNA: TGCGCCAGCAGCGAGGGTACAGGGGAAGAGACCCAGTACTTC
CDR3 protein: CASSEGTGEETQYF

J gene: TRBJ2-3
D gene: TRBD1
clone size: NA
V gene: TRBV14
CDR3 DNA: TGTGCCAGCAGCCAAGCCCTGACAGGGGGTGGTACGCAGTATTTT
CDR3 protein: CASSQALTGGGTQYF

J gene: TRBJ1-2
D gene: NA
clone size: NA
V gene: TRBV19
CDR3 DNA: TGTGCCAGTAGTATATTGGGCTATGGCTACACCTTC
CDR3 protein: CASSILGYGYTF

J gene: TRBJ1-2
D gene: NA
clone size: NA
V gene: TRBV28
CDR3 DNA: TGTGCCAGCAGTTTATTAAGGACGGATAACTATGGCTACACCTTC
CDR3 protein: CASSLLRTDNYGYTF

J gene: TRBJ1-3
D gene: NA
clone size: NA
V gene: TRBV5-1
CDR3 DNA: TGCGCCAGCAGCTCGATGGCCGGGACGGGATCTGGAAACACCATATATTTT
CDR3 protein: CASSSMAGTGSGNTIYF

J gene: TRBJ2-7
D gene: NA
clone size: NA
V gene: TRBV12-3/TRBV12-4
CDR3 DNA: TGTGCCAGCGGTAGGGGATCCTACGAGCAGTACTTC
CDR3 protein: CASGRGSYEQYF

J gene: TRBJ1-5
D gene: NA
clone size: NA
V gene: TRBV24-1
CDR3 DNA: TGTGCCACCAGTGATTCCAATCAGCCCCAGCATTTT
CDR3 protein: CATSDSNQPQHF